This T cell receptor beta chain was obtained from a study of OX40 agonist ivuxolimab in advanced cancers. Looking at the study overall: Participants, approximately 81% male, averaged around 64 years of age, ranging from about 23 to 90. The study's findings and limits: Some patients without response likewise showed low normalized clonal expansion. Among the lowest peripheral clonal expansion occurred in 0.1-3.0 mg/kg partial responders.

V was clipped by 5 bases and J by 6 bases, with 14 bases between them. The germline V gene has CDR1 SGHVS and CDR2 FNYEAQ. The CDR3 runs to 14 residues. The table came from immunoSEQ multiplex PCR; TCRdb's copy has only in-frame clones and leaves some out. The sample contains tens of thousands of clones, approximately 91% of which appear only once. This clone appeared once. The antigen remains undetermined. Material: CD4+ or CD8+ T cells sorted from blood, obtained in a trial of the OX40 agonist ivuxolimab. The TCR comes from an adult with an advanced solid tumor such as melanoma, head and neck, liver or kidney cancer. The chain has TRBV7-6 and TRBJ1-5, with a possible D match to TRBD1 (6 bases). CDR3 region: CASSPGEGRQPQHF. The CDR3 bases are TGTGCCAGCAGCCCAGGGGAGGGGCGTCAGCCCCAGCATTTT. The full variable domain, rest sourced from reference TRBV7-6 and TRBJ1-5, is GAGVSQSPRYKVTKRGQDVALRCDPISGHVSLYWYRQALGQGPEFLTYFNYEAQQDKSGLPNDRFSAERPEGSISTLTIQRTEQRDSAMYRCASSPGEGRQPQHFGDGTRLSIL.